This T cell receptor beta chain was recorded in a study of T cell clonotyping in hematopoietic cell transplantation. Findings and limits, study-wide: At the given depth, recipient repertoires were over 95% de novo clonotypes. Higher Inverse Simpson Index values in graft donor and pretransplant recipient predicted broader posttransplant TCR diversity. CD4 and CD8 repertoire contributions could not be separated without sorting. After transplant, recipient diversity fell while pathologically expanded clonotypes grew through day 180.

A single count supports this clone. Its cognate antigen is unknown. TCRdb's table, derived via immunoSEQ multiplex PCR, lists solely in-frame clones and lacks some. Among about 36,000 clones, 88% were seen once, and the ten largest hold roughly 1.9%. Per germline, CDR1 MNHNS and CDR2 SASEGT. The CDR3 consists of 15 residues. The V end was cut by 3 bases, the J end by 5 bases, with 17 bases between. The origin of this receptor is a woman aged 40 to 50 in good health. Some clones in this sample may be carry-over from other donors' samples. The source material was peripheral blood mononuclear cells. This chain uses TRBV6-1 with TRBJ2-7; TRBD1 is a possible D gene (7 bases). The DNA for the CDR3 is TGTGCCAGCAGTGATCACGGCAGGGGGGAAAACGAGCAGTACTTC. This translates into CASSDHGRGENEQYF.